This T cell receptor beta chain was captured by sequencing in a study of PD-1 blockade in mismatch repair-deficient tumors. Study-wide results and limits: Tumor-resident clones, often absent from pretreatment blood, expanded after pembrolizumab and then contracted.

PCR or immunohistochemistry showed mismatch repair deficiency in every enrolled patient. A few pembrolizumab responders had their TCRs sequenced. As concerns this clone: Its antigen remains unknown.

Sequencing used immunoSEQ multiplex PCR; TCRdb keeps in-frame clones, though not all of them. The sample lists 85,000 to 130,000 clones; under 90% were seen once. The V and J ends lost 2 bases and 7 bases, in that order; junction bases with no gene match: 9. Per germline, CDR1 GTSNPN and CDR2 SVGIG (reference sequence). The CDR3 contains 17 residues. This clonotype originated in an adult with mismatch repair-deficient cancer. V is TRBV30 and J is TRBJ2-1; TRBD2 aligns across 15 bases. The sequencing here drew on peripheral blood, taken approximately 8 months after starting pembrolizumab. CDR3 nucleotide sequence: TGTGCCTGGAGTAGTGGACTAGCGGGAGGGCCGTGGAATGAGCAGTTCTTC. Its translation: CAWSSGLAGGPWNEQFF.